This TCR beta chain was sequenced for a study of brain T cells in children with intractable seizures. Indicated time point: blood from clinic visit 5 months post-surgery; TSC patient then seizure free. The sequenced cases were selected for having the highest brain T cell transcript signatures. General study findings and limits: Patients' HCMV serostatus was unknown; virus specificity rests on CDR3 similarity alone.

The germline V gene has CDR1 LGHNA and CDR2 YNFKEQ. There are 14 residues in the CDR3. V was pared by 0 bases and J by 4 bases, with 9 bases between. Remarks on this clone: Its target is unknown.

The method was immunoSEQ multiplex PCR; TCRdb's version includes in-frame clones alone and lacks a portion of them. Seen here are a few hundred thousand clones, 93% observed once, and the top ten hold approximately 5%. The clonotype originates from a boy younger than two with tuberous sclerosis and intractable seizures. The input for sequencing was peripheral blood, taken 4 to 6 months after surgery. This chain uses TRBV4-2 with TRBJ1-2; D unresolved. This chain's CDR3 is CASSQDSRSYGYTF. CDR3 bases: TGTGCCAGCAGCCAAGATTCCAGATCCTATGGCTACACCTTC.